This T cell receptor beta chain stems from a study of blood T cell repertoires in COVID-19. Source study methods: Counts of nucleated cells, estimated from reference gene primer amplification, were obtained. Clones were read by immunoSEQ multiplex PCR, and TCRdb kept only the in-frame ones, dropping some. The V and J calls and clone size were taken over from that table, and D and trimming were inferred from the DNA. The table shows 150,000 to 200,000 clones, with 82% occurring only once. This TCR was recovered from a man in his 60s who had recovered from COVID-19. The sample consisted of PBMCs or T cells enriched from blood (not recorded which).

The CDR3 protein is CASSILPGRVNTEAFF. The CDR3 region has the DNA TGTGCCAGTAGTATTCTGCCCGGCAGGGTGAACACTGAAGCTTTCTTT. J is TRBJ1-1 and V is TRBV19; D might be TRBD1 (5 bases). The CDR3 extends over 16 amino acids. V shed 3 bases and J shed 0 bases, with 14 bases lying between them. CDR1 and CDR2 (germline): LNHDA, SQIVND (reference sequence).